This TCR beta chain was observed in a study of T-cell reconstitution after alpha-beta-depleted transplantation in children. Unique molecular identifiers were used in preparing the TCRbeta library. MiXCR was run by TCRdb on the PCR reads, yielding one entry per CDR3 protein. This sample has 500,000 or so distinct CDR3 sequences, with approximately 30% found just once. CDR3 length: 14 amino acids. Germline lookup yields CDR1 LGHNA and CDR2 YSLEER. Trimming cost V 0 bases and J 4 bases, with 9 bases left between them. The specimen was PBMCs from the stem cell graft donor, collected from the stem cell graft. The chain carries TRBV4-3 and TRBJ1-2, with D unresolved. The source of this sequence is a human donor who donated a stem cell graft to a child with aplastic anemia. CDR3 sequence (DNA): TGCGCCAGCAGCCAAGATATGGACCCCTATGGCTACACCTTC. Translated, it gives CASSQDMDPYGYTF.